This section outlines one T cell receptor beta chain sequence together with its context. This CDR3 spans 14 amino acids. V was trimmed by 0 bases and J by 8 bases, leaving 13 bases between them. Germline-derived CDR1 and CDR2 are SGHDN and FVKESK. This sample stems from a study of TIL therapy for anti-PD-1-resistant metastatic lung cancer. Time point defined: pre-treatment sample, taken before nivolumab and TIL therapy. The libraries were made with immunoSEQ v3. Profiled with immunoSEQ multiplex PCR; TCRdb holds only in-frame clones, not every one. In the table there are under 70,000 clones, roughly 84% of which are singletons.

Sequenced material: blood, taken at baseline. The chain is built from TRBV14 and TRBJ1-1; D might be TRBD1 (5 bases). The receptor was isolated from a person aged 25-85 years with non-small cell lung cancer. The CDR3 DNA is TGTGCCAGCAGCCAAGAGGGGCAGGGTAGAGAAGCTTTCTTT. It encodes CASSQEGQGREAFF.